The 25 T cell receptor beta chains reported below all come from one sample, sequenced in a study of regulatory T cells in long-lasting Graves disease. Construction of TCR beta libraries relied on iRepertoire HTBI primers and on Arm-PCR targeting CDR3 regions. TCRdb used MiXCR to reprocess the multiplex PCR reads, holding one entry per CDR3 protein. The table shows a few hundred thousand distinct CDR3 sequences, with roughly 17% occurring only once. The sample's time point: newly diagnosed GD, antithyroid drugs for less than 3 months. Generation of the TCR library employed RNA extracted from PBMCs. This sample also belongs to another study, concerning T cells in Graves' hyperthyroidism and ophthalmopathy.

The specimen comprised peripheral blood mononuclear cells (PBMCs), sampled at new diagnosis, from a patient treated with antithyroid drugs. The source is a woman between 18 and 29 years old with Graves disease.

The rearrangement uses TRBV6-1 and TRBJ2-3, with a tentative D call TRBD2 (7 bases). The CDR3 covers 15 residues. Germline V CDR1 and CDR2: MNHNS, SASEGT. With 7 bases removed from V and 4 bases from J, the gap between germline ends came to 18 bases. As DNA, the CDR3 is TGTGCCAGCACCGAGAACGGGGGGCCGTCAGATACGCAGTATTTT. Amino acids: CASTENGGPSDTQYF.

In its sample, this clonotype was seen many times. The chain links TRBV11-1 to TRBJ2-7; a possible D gene is TRBD2 (6 bases). The CDR3 spans 20 residues. Per germline, CDR1 SGHAT and CDR2 FQDESV (reference sequence). Trimming removed 1 base at V and 0 bases at J, with 25 bases between. As DNA, the CDR3 is TGTGCCAGCAGCTTAGAGGAGTGGGGAACCGGGACTCCGAGCTCCTACGAGCAGTACTTC. Translation: CASSLEEWGTGTPSSYEQYF. The whole variable domain, filled in from reference TRBV11-1 and TRBJ2-7, reads EAEVAQSPRYKITEKSQAVAFWCDPISGHATLYWYRQILGQGPELLVQFQDESVVDDSQLPKDRFSAERLKGVDSTLKIQPAELGDSAMYLCASSLEEWGTGTPSSYEQYFGPGTRLTVT.

This clonotype has at least ten counts. The chain links TRBV29-1 to TRBJ2-7; D may be TRBD2 (5 bases). The CDR3 runs 12 residues. Germline V gene sequence: CDR1 SQVTM, CDR2 ANQGSEA. Trimming pared 0 bases from V and 7 bases from J, leaving 10 bases between. This CDR3 is CSVEDLGREQYF. The CDR3 DNA is TGCAGCGTTGAAGATCTAGGGAGAGAGCAGTACTTC.

As concerns this clonotype: A much larger clone sits a single nucleotide away, making a read error possible. The V call is TRBV28, the J call TRBJ1-4; D is perhaps TRBD1 (5 bases). The CDR3 extends over 17 amino acids. Germline CDR1 is MDHEN and CDR2 is SYDVKM. The CDR3 region has the DNA TGTGCCAGCAGTTTAAGGCAGGGTCTTGCAACTAATGTAAAACTGTTTTTT. Translated: CASSLRQGLATNVKLFF.

This clonotype was recorded at least ten times. This rearrangement joins TRBV5-1 to TRBJ2-3; 8 bases match TRBD2. Germline CDR1 and CDR2: SGHRS and YFSETQ. CDR3 length equals 14 residues. V lost 4 bases and J lost 4; bases outside the gene matches: 5. CDR3 bases: TGCGCCAGCAGCACAGCGGGAGTAGCAGATACGCAGTATTTT. This translates into CASSTAGVADTQYF. The full variable domain, in which reference TRBV5-1 and TRBJ2-3 provide the parts outside the CDR3, is KAGVTQTPRYLIKTRGQQVTLSCSPISGHRSVSWYQQTPGQGLQFLFEYFSETQRNKGNFPGRFSGRQFSNSRSEMNVSTLELGDSALYLCASSTAGVADTQYFGPGTRLTVL.

The rearrangement links TRBV7-6 to TRBJ2-7, with TRBD1 identical over 9 bases. This CDR3 has 21 residues. Germline CDR1 reads SGHVS; CDR2 reads FNYEAQ. V lost 0 bases, J lost 3 bases, and 21 bases stayed unmatched. For the CDR3, the DNA is TGTGCCAGCAGCTTAGCGGGACAGGGCTCCAGGACTAGGACCCTTCACTACGAGCAGTACTTC. Amino acids: CASSLAGQGSRTRTLHYEQYF.

This clonotype has just a few counts. The chain uses TRBV28 and TRBJ2-1; TRBD2 matches at 11 bases. J was trimmed by 7 bases and V by 2 bases; bases with no gene match: 13. Germline loops: CDR1 MDHEN, CDR2 SYDVKM. This CDR3 spans 18 amino acids. The DNA for the CDR3 is TGTGCCAGCAGTTTACTCCTCCTCCTAGCGGGAGGCGAAAATGAGCAGTTCTTC. Translation gives CASSLLLLLAGGENEQFF. Filled out from reference TRBV28 and TRBJ2-1, the complete variable domain reads DVKVTQSSRYLVKRTGEKVFLECVQDMDHENMFWYRQDPGLGLRLIYFSYDVKMKEKGDIPEGYSVSREKKERFSLILESASTNQTSMYLCASSLLLLLAGGENEQFFGPGTRLTVL.

The chain employs TRBV19 and TRBJ2-4; possibly TRBD2 for D (5 bases). Germline loops: CDR1 LNHDA, CDR2 SQIVND (reference sequence). The CDR3 consists of 15 residues. With 3 bases removed from V and 0 bases from J, the gap between germline ends came to 9 bases. In nucleotides, the CDR3 is TGTGCCAGTAGTATCACCGGGGAAGCCAAAAACATTCAGTACTTC. This codes for CASSITGEAKNIQYF.

This chain connects TRBV3-1 to TRBJ2-3; 13 nucleotides line up with TRBD2. This CDR3 has 15 amino acids. CDR1 and CDR2 from the germline V gene are LGHDT and YNNKEL (reference sequence). V shed 4 bases, J shed 5 bases, and the junction held 3 bases outside the gene matches. The CDR3 nucleotides are TGTGCCAGCAGCCGGGGACTAGCGGGAAAAGATACGCAGTATTTT. This codes for CASSRGLAGKDTQYF.

This clonotype was observed many times. The gene calls are TRBV2 and TRBJ2-5; 9 bases match TRBD2. CDR1 and CDR2 (germline): SNHLY, FYNNEI. V lost 5 bases to trimming and J lost 5 bases; unmatched junction nucleotides: 9. This CDR3 comprises 15 residues. The CDR3 nucleotides read TGTGCCAGCAGTACCCGAGCGGGAGGTTATGAGACCCAGTACTTC. This translates into CASSTRAGGYETQYF.

This clonotype has at least ten counts. The chain employs TRBV2 and TRBJ2-7; 7 bases are shared with TRBD1. The CDR3 consists of 17 residues. Trimming at V came to 0 bases and at J to 3 bases, leaving 11 bases not matched to a gene. Germline CDR1 is SNHLY and CDR2 is FYNNEI. This CDR3 reads CASSEALGQVIDYEQYF. In DNA form, the CDR3 reads TGTGCCAGCAGTGAAGCGCTCGGACAGGTTATTGACTACGAGCAGTACTTC.

This clonotype was counted a few times. This chain links TRBV20-1 with TRBJ2-5; D ambiguous. CDR3 size: 14 residues. Trimming removed 5 bases at V and 4 bases at J, with 17 bases between. Germline V lookup: CDR1 DFQATT, CDR2 SNEGSKA (reference sequence). The CDR3 loop is CSAVPGLERETQYF. Written as DNA, the CDR3 is TGCAGTGCTGTCCCGGGTTTAGAGAGAGAGACCCAGTACTTC.

Written as DNA, the CDR3 is TGCAGCGTAGCCAAGGGTCCCGGGGAGCTGTTTTTT. Its translation: CSVAKGPGELFF. This chain links TRBV29-1 with TRBJ2-2; D gene ambiguous. Germline V gives CDR1 SQVTM, CDR2 ANQGSEA. V was cut by 6 bases and J by 6 bases, with 11 bases left in between. This CDR3 is 12 amino acids long.

V gene TRBV19 combines with J gene TRBJ2-5; D possibly uses TRBD1 or TRBD2 (5 bases each). Trimming removed 4 bases at V and 5 bases at J, with 17 bases between. The CDR3 spans 15 residues. Germline-derived CDR1 and CDR2 are LNHDA and SQIVND (reference sequence). CDR3 coding DNA: TGTGCCAGTAGTAACCGAGGGGCAGTGGGGGAGACCCAGTACTTC. Amino acids: CASSNRGAVGETQYF. Full variable domain (rest looked up from reference TRBV19 and TRBJ2-5): DGGITQSPKYLFRKEGQNVTLSCEQNLNHDAMYWYRQDPGQGLRLIYYSQIVNDFQKGDIAEGYSVSREKKESFPLTVTSAQKNPTAFYLCASSNRGAVGETQYFGPGTRLLVL.

This clonotype occurred many times. The chain is built from TRBV11-2 and TRBJ1-4, with D unclear. The V and J ends lost 1 base and 5 bases respectively, with 11 bases between them. There are 15 residues in the CDR3. Germline-derived CDR1 and CDR2 are SGHAT and FQNNGV. The chain's CDR3 is CASSLGINPNEKLFF. CDR3 bases: TGTGCCAGCAGCTTAGGGATTAATCCAAATGAAAAACTGTTTTTT.

This clonotype was seen many times. V is TRBV7-3 and J is TRBJ2-1; tentative D call: TRBD1 (5 bases). CDR1 is SGHTA and CDR2 is FQGTGA in the germline V gene. Trimming removed 0 bases at V and 2 bases at J, with 8 bases between. The CDR3 has 15 amino acids. The CDR3 DNA is TGTGCCAGCAGCTTAACAGGGGCGGCCTACAATGAGCAGTTCTTC. This codes for CASSLTGAAYNEQFF.

The table lists this clonotype with many counts. The rearrangement links TRBV6-5 to TRBJ2-1, with D unclear. This CDR3 region has 13 residues. Trimming shortened V by 2 bases and J by 7 bases, and 9 bases separated the two germline ends. Germline V gene sequence: CDR1 MNHEY, CDR2 SVGAGI. The CDR3 protein is CASSYLTANEQFF. In nucleotides, the CDR3 is TGTGCCAGCAGTTACCTGACTGCTAATGAGCAGTTCTTC.

The chain employs TRBV29-1 and TRBJ1-1, with D maybe TRBD1 (5 bases). This CDR3 has 14 amino acids. CDR1 is SQVTM, CDR2 ANQGSEA, per germline. Between the trimmed V and J ends, which lost 6 bases and 6 bases, there was a span of 20 bases. CDR3 DNA: TGCAGCGTGTGGTCACGCAGGGAGAGTTCTGAAGCTTTCTTT. As protein: CSVWSRRESSEAFF.

The chain couples TRBV15 to TRBJ2-1; D remains ambiguous. Germline lookup yields CDR1 LNHNV and CDR2 YYDKDF (reference sequence). Trimming shortened V by 3 bases and J by 7 bases, and 7 bases separated the two germline ends. CDR3 length: 12 residues. The CDR3 sequence: CATSRGNNEQFF. CDR3 coding DNA: TGTGCCACCAGCAGGGGGAATAATGAGCAGTTCTTC.

DNA for the CDR3: TGTGCCAGCAGCTTGAGGGCTGCCTCCTACAATGAGCAGTTCTTC. Translated: CASSLRAASYNEQFF. The chain recombines TRBV5-6 with TRBJ2-1; D unresolved. This CDR3 spans 15 amino acids. Germline V gives CDR1 SGHDT, CDR2 YYEEEE. The V and J ends lost 1 base and 0 bases respectively, with 8 bases between them.

This clonotype was picked up a small number of times. V gene TRBV7-9 combines with J gene TRBJ2-7; TRBD2 is a possible D gene (6 bases). This CDR3 spans 12 amino acids. Germline loops: CDR1 SEHNR, CDR2 FQNEAQ (reference sequence). V was trimmed by 2 bases and J by 5 bases, leaving 7 bases between them. The CDR3 region has the DNA TGTGCCAGCAGCTTAACTAGCAACGAGCAGTACTTC. This sequence encodes CASSLTSNEQYF.

This clonotype showed up many times. The chain is built from TRBV2 and TRBJ2-1, with D hard to call. The germline CDR1 and CDR2 sequences are SNHLY and FYNNEI. This CDR3 contains 14 residues. The ends were cut back, 2 bases at V and 8 bases at J, with 13 bases in the middle. The CDR3 DNA reads TGTGCCAGCAGTGAACTGTGGGTTTGGGATGAGCAGTTCTTC. Protein sequence: CASSELWVWDEQFF.

The chain links TRBV7-7 to TRBJ2-5, with D perhaps matching TRBD2 (6 bases). The tail of the sequence fits TRBJ2-1 better, so the J call may be wrong. Germline V gene lookup returns CDR1 SSHAT and CDR2 FNYEAQ (reference sequence). The length of the CDR3 is 13 residues. The CDR3 nucleotides read TGTGCTAGCGGAGGACCCGGCAACAATGAGCAGTTCTTC. Its protein product is CASGGPGNNEQFF.

This chain links TRBV4-1 with TRBJ1-4, with TRBD1 identical over 9 bases. Germline V gives CDR1 MGHRA, CDR2 YSYEKL. Trimming cost V 1 base and J 8 bases; bases outside gene matches: 11. The CDR3 loop spans 17 amino acids. CDR3 DNA: TGCGCCAGCAGCCAAGTTACCCTCGACAGGGGGAGGGAAAAACTGTTTTTT. Amino acid sequence: CASSQVTLDRGREKLFF.

This clonotype occurred once. This CDR3 is CASSGAGGPGNEQFF. CDR3 coding DNA: TGTGCCAGCAGCGGGGCGGGAGGGCCGGGCAATGAGCAGTTCTTC. The rearrangement uses TRBV9 and TRBJ2-1, with 9 bases lining up with TRBD2. Looked up from germline, CDR1 is SGDLS and CDR2 is YYNGEE. The CDR3 runs to 15 residues. V gave up 3 bases and J gave up 6 bases; unmatched junction bases: 7.